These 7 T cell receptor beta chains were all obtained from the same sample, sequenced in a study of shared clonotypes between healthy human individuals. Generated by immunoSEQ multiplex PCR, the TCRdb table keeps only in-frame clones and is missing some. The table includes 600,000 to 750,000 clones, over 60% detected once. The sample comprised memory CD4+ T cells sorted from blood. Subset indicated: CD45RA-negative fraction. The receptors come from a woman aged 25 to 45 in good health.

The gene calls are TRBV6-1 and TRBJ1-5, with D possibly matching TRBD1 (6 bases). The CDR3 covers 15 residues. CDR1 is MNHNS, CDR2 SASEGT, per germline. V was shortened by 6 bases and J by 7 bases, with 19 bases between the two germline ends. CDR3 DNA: TGTGCCAGCAGGGTAGCCAGAACAGGGATCCAGCCCCAGCATTTT. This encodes CASRVARTGIQPQHF.

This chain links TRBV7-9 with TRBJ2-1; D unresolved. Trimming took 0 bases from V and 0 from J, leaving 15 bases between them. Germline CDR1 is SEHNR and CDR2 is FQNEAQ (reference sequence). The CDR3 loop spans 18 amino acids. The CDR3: CASSLALGTTSSYNEQFF. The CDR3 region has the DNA TGTGCCAGCAGCTTAGCCCTAGGAACGACAAGCTCCTACAATGAGCAGTTCTTC. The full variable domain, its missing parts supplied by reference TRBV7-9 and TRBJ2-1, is DTGVSQNPRHKITKRGQNVTFRCDPISEHNRLYWYRQTLGQGPEFLTYFQNEAQLEKSRLLSDRFSAERPKGSFSTLEIQRTEQGDSAMYLCASSLALGTTSSYNEQFFGPGTRLTVL.

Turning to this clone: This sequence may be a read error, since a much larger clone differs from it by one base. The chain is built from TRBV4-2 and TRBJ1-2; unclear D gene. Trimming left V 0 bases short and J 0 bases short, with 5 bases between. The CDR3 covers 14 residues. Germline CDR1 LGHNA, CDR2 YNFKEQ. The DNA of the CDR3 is TGTGCCAGCAGCCAAGACAGAACTAACTATGGCTACACCTTC. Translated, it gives CASSQDRTNYGYTF.

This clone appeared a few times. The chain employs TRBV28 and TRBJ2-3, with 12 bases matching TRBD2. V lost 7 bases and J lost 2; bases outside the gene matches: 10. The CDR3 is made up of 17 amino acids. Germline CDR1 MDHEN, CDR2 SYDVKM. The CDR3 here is CASTPPLAGGPTDTQYF. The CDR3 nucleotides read TGTGCCAGCACCCCCCCTCTAGCGGGAGGGCCCACAGATACGCAGTATTTT.

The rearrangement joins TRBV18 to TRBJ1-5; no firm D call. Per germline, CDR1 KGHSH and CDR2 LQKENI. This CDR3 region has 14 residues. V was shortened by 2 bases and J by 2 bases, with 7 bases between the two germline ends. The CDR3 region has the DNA TGTGCCAGCTCACCAACATTGGGCAATCAGCCCCAGCATTTT. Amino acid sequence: CASSPTLGNQPQHF. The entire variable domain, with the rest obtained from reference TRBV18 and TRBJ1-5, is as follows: NAGVMQNPRHLVRRRGQEARLRCSPMKGHSHVYWYRQLPEEGLKFMVYLQKENIIDESGMPKERFSAEFPKEGPSILRIQQVVRGDSAAYFCASSPTLGNQPQHFGDGTRLSIL.

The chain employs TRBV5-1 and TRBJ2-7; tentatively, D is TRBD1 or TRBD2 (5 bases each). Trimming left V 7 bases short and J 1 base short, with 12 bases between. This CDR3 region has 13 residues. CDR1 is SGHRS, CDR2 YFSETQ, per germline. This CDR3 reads CASALWGSYEQYF. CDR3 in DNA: TGCGCCAGCGCCCTCTGGGGGTCCTACGAGCAGTACTTC.

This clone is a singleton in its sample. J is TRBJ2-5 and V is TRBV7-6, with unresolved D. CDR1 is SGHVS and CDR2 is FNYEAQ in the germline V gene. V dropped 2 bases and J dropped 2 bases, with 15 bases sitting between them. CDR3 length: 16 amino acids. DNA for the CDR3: TGTGCCAGCAGCTTATTGGTGGGTAGTCCGCAAGAGACCCAGTACTTC. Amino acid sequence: CASSLLVGSPQETQYF.